This is a list of T cell receptor beta chains from one sample in a study of technical replicates of blood from several donors. Libraries were prepared by immunoSEQ multiplex PCR; TCRdb keeps only in-frame clonotypes and omits some of them. Of around 65,000 clones in the sample, over 75% were seen once. Sequences were obtained from PBMCs. These receptors were obtained from a human donor in good health. Some clones in this sample may be carry-over from other donors' samples. The CDR3 runs from the conserved cysteine through the conserved F or W. The D gene is left open where the match is weak. The size entry is marked missing in some rows and otherwise reads once, few, many or a size class.

J | D | V | size | DNA | CDR3
TRBJ2-3 | TRBD1 | TRBV6-6 | - | TGTGCCAGTCAAACCGGGACAGGGGTACCAGATACGCAGTATTTT | CASQTGTGVPDTQYF
TRBJ2-5 | TRBD2 | TRBV4-1 | - | TGCGCCAGCAGCCCGACCGCGGCTAGCGGGAATAACCAAGAGACCCAGTACTTC | CASSPTAASGNNQETQYF
TRBJ2-1 | - | TRBV7-9 | - | TGTGCCAGCAGCTTCCCCTTAAAATCCTACAATGAGCAGTTCTTC | CASSFPLKSYNEQFF
TRBJ2-1 | - | TRBV4-1 | - | TGCGCCAGCAGCCAAGATGCTGGGAGGAGTGAGCAGTTCTTC | CASSQDAGRSEQFF
TRBJ2-1 | TRBD2 | TRBV13 | - | TGTGCCAGCAGCTCCTTCACTAGCGGGGGGTCCTACAATGAGCAGTTCTTC | CASSSFTSGGSYNEQFF
TRBJ1-5 | - | TRBV15 | - | TGTGCCACCAGCAGAGATCTAGGTCAGCCCCAGCATTTT | CATSRDLGQPQHF
TRBJ2-1 | TRBD2 | TRBV29-1 | - | TGCAGCGTTGACGGGGGGGCTTTAGGGAATTACAATGAGCAGTTCTTC | CSVDGGALGNYNEQFF
TRBJ2-7 | - | TRBV7-8 | - | TGTGCCAGCATCCCCGGCGGCCGATCCTACGAGCAGTACTTC | CASIPGGRSYEQYF
TRBJ1-2 | - | TRBV7-9 | - | TGTGCCAGCAGCTTAGGGTGGGCAGCTAACTATGGCTACACCTTC | CASSLGWAANYGYTF
TRBJ2-3 | - | TRBV7-3 | - | TGTGCCAGCAGCAGTACAGGGTGGACAGATACGCAGTATTTT | CASSSTGWTDTQYF
TRBJ1-2 | - | TRBV5-4 | - | TGTGCCAGCAGCTCCCAGGGCGGCTATGGCTACACCTTC | CASSSQGGYGYTF
TRBJ2-3 | - | TRBV15 | - | TGTGCCACCAGCCGAGGCGGGGTGAGCGGTACGCAGTATTTT | CATSRGGVSGTQYF
TRBJ1-1 | TRBD1 | TRBV25-1 | - | TGTGCCAGCAGTGAATTGGGACAGGGGGCGAACACTGAAGCTTTCTTT | CASSELGQGANTEAFF
TRBJ2-3 | TRBD2 | TRBV30 | - | TGTGCCTGGAGTGGGGGACTAGCGGTTCCTGGTACGCAGTATTTT | CAWSGGLAVPGTQYF
TRBJ1-1 | - | TRBV29-1 | - | TGCAGCGCCGACAAACTCAACACTGAAGCTTTCTTT | CSADKLNTEAFF
TRBJ2-5 | TRBD2 | TRBV11-3 | - | TGTGCCAGCAGCTTGACCGGGAGGGGAGGTCAAGAGACCCAGTACTTC | CASSLTGRGGQETQYF
TRBJ2-3 | TRBD2 | TRBV13 | - | TGTGCCAGCAGCTTTCGACTAGCGGGAGCCGGCACAGATACGCAGTATTTT | CASSFRLAGAGTDTQYF
TRBJ1-3 | - | TRBV4-3 | - | TGCGCCAGCAGCCCTGGCCAGGGTCTCGGAAACACCATATATTTT | CASSPGQGLGNTIYF
TRBJ1-3 | TRBD1 | TRBV10-3 | - | TGTGCCTCCAACCCGGGACAGGGGGTCGGAAACACCATATATTTT | CASNPGQGVGNTIYF
TRBJ2-7 | TRBD2 | TRBV9 | - | TGTGCCAGCAGCGCGGGGACTAGCGGCACCTACGAGCAGTACTTC | CASSAGTSGTYEQYF
TRBJ2-2 | - | TRBV6-5 | - | TGTGCCAGCAGTTACTCCAGGGCCGGGGAGCTGTTTTTT | CASSYSRAGELFF
TRBJ2-1 | TRBD2 | TRBV5-8 | - | TGTGCCAGCAGCTCAAGGATAGCGGGACTCAATGAGCAGTTCTTC | CASSSRIAGLNEQFF
TRBJ1-5 | - | TRBV15 | - | TGTGCCACCAGCACACAGGATGATCAGCCCCAGCATTTT | CATSTQDDQPQHF
TRBJ2-7 | TRBD1 | TRBV30 | - | TGTGCCTGGAGTGGGACAGGGGCGAGCTACGAGCAGTACTTC | CAWSGTGASYEQYF
TRBJ2-7 | - | TRBV29-1 | few | TGCAGCGTTGGAGGGGGTTACAGCTCCTACGAGCAGTACTTC | CSVGGGYSSYEQYF
TRBJ2-3 | - | TRBV4-3 | - | TGCGCCAGCAGCCTTCGCCCCGTGGACAACGGAGCAGATACGCAGTATTTT | CASSLRPVDNGADTQYF
TRBJ2-2 | TRBD2 | TRBV2 | - | TGTGCCAGCAGTGAACCCGGGGCTAGCGGGACCGGGGAGCTGTTTTTT | CASSEPGASGTGELFF
TRBJ2-7 | - | TRBV15 | few | TGTGCCACCAGCAGAGTCGACAGGAAGGAAGAGCAGTACTTC | CATSRVDRKEEQYF
TRBJ1-6 | TRBD1 | TRBV4-3 | - | TGCGCCAGCAGCCAAGACAGGGGGTCACGATTTTCACCCCTCCACTTT | CASSQDRGSRFSPLHF
TRBJ1-2 | - | TRBV10-3 | - | TGTGCCATCAGTGAGTCCAGCGATCATGGCTACACCTTC | CAISESSDHGYTF
TRBJ1-6 | - | TRBV2 | many | TGTGCCAGCAGAGCCTATATCGGGTCCTATTATAACTTT | CASRAYIGSYYNF
TRBJ2-3 | TRBD2 | TRBV5-4 | - | TGTGCCAGCAGCAAACCTAGCGGGACCTCTAATACGCAGTATTTT | CASSKPSGTSNTQYF
TRBJ2-3 | - | TRBV29-1 | - | TGCAGCGCTGGGGGGGGGCCCGAAGATACGCAGTATTTT | CSAGGGPEDTQYF
TRBJ2-3 | - | TRBV11-2 | - | TGTGCCAGCAGCTTAGGAGAGGCAGATACGCAGTATTTT | CASSLGEADTQYF
TRBJ2-7 | TRBD2 | TRBV19 | - | TGTGCCAGTAGTATAGCGGGAGGCTCCTACGAGCAGTACTTC | CASSIAGGSYEQYF
TRBJ1-2 | TRBD1 | TRBV18 | - | TGTGCCAGCTCACCAGCGACAGGGCGTACCTCATATGGCTACACCTTC | CASSPATGRTSYGYTF
TRBJ2-1 | TRBD1 | TRBV9 | once | TGTGCCAGCAGCGCCCGGGGACAGCACAATGAGCAGTTCTTC | CASSARGQHNEQFF
TRBJ2-7 | - | TRBV2 | - | TGTGCCAGCAGTGGGGAGTACGAGCAGTACTTC | CASSGEYEQYF
TRBJ2-7 | TRBD2 | TRBV7-2 | few | TGTGCCAGCAGCTTAGATGGCGGGGGGACCTACGAGCAGTACTTC | CASSLDGGGTYEQYF
TRBJ1-6 | - | TRBV10-1 | - | TGCGCCAGCAGTGAGGACAGGAATTCACCCCTCCACTTT | CASSEDRNSPLHF
TRBJ2-7 | - | TRBV23-1 | - | TGCGCCAGCAGTCAATCGCGGTCCACCGCCTTGGAATACGAGCAGTACTTC | CASSQSRSTALEYEQYF
TRBJ2-7 | TRBD2 | TRBV5-5 | - | TGTGCCAGCAGCTTGGCTAGCGGGAGAGGCTACGAGCAGTACTTC | CASSLASGRGYEQYF
TRBJ1-2 | - | TRBV25-1 | few | TGTGCCAGCAGTGATTCTACAGGCACAAGGCGCGGCTACACCTTC | CASSDSTGTRRGYTF
TRBJ2-2 | TRBD2 | TRBV7-2 | - | TGTGCCAGCAGCCCTAGCGGGGGGGCAAATCCCGGGGAGCTGTTTTTT | CASSPSGGANPGELFF
TRBJ2-7 | TRBD2 | TRBV19 | few | TGTGCCAGTAGTACTACTAGCGGGGGGCGAGAGCAGTACTTC | CASSTTSGGREQYF
TRBJ2-3 | TRBD2 | TRBV4-3 | once | TGCGCCAGCAGCCAGGGGGGACCAGCGGGAACGCAGTATTTT | CASSQGGPAGTQYF
TRBJ2-3 | - | TRBV30 | - | TGTGCCTGGACAAGGTCATCGGGAACGCAGTATTTT | CAWTRSSGTQYF
TRBJ1-2 | - | TRBV18 | - | TGTGCCAGCTCACCGGGTCAAAGACAGGAAAGCTATGGCTACACCTTC | CASSPGQRQESYGYTF
TRBJ2-3 | - | TRBV4-3 | - | TGCGCCAGCAGCCAAGATAGATACCACGCAGATACGCAGTATTTT | CASSQDRYHADTQYF
TRBJ2-2 | - | TRBV7-2 | few | TGTGCCAGCAGCCCTACGATCCAGAACACCGGGGAGCTGTTTTTT | CASSPTIQNTGELFF
TRBJ2-2 | TRBD1 | TRBV9 | once | TGTGCCAGCAGTAATGGACAGGTCCACACCGGGGAGCTGTTTTTT | CASSNGQVHTGELFF
TRBJ2-7 | TRBD2 | TRBV7-9 | - | TGTGCCAGCAGCTTGGGGACTAGCGGGGGTGTCTACGAGCAGTACTTC | CASSLGTSGGVYEQYF
TRBJ1-2 | - | TRBV5-6 | - | TGTGCCAGCAGACTCGGGACTTTACGGGGCTATGGCTACACCTTC | CASRLGTLRGYGYTF
TRBJ1-3 | TRBD1 | TRBV18 | - | TGTGCCAGCTCACCTTCGACAGGGAGTAGCTCTGGAAACACCATATATTTT | CASSPSTGSSSGNTIYF
TRBJ2-7 | TRBD2 | TRBV30 | - | TGTGCCTGGAGTATGACTAGCCTCGAGCAGTACTTC | CAWSMTSLEQYF
TRBJ2-2 | - | TRBV5-1 | - | TGCGCCAGCAGCTTGGTTCCAGAAAACACCGGGGAGCTGTTTTTT | CASSLVPENTGELFF
TRBJ2-5 | - | TRBV20-1 | few | TGCAGTGCTAATCTTCAAGAGACCCAGTACTTC | CSANLQETQYF
TRBJ2-1 | - | TRBV29-1 | - | TGCAGCGTTGCCAGAGGCGGGGAGCAGTTCTTC | CSVARGGEQFF
TRBJ2-1 | TRBD2 | TRBV7-8 | - | TGTGCCAGCAGCTCACGGACTAGCGGGAGTAATGAGCAGTTCTTC | CASSSRTSGSNEQFF
TRBJ1-1 | TRBD1 | TRBV4-1 | - | TGCGCCAGCAGCCAGGCTGACAGGGTGAACACTGAAGCTTTCTTT | CASSQADRVNTEAFF